This T cell receptor (beta chain) came from a study of cytomegalovirus exposure and HLA in healthy donors. Study details: The use of the same platform for the roughly 130 validation repertoires and the approximately 690 first-cohort repertoires was reported by a later analysis. Findings and limits, study-wide: Under in vitro conditions, a few CMV-associated chains were confirmed as specific for CMV antigens. The finding came from a later analysis; first-cohort TCR clusters tended to co-occur in the roughly 120 validation repertoires.

Method: immunoSEQ multiplex PCR; TCRdb's copy keeps in-frame clones and lacks some. The sample lists 100,000 to 150,000 clones, roughly 90% occurring once. A remark on this clone: Its cognate antigen is unknown.

Trimming pared 3 bases from V and 3 bases from J, leaving 21 bases between. The CDR3 sequence is 18 residues long. CDR1 is KGHSH and CDR2 is LQKENI in the germline V gene. The V and J genes are TRBV18 and TRBJ1-3; maybe TRBD1 (6 bases). The sample taken for sequencing was PBMCs. The clonotype was recovered from a young man in good health and CMV-seronegative. CDR3 nucleotides: TGTGCCAGCTCACCGCTTTCACCACAGGGTGGCAATGGAAACACCATATATTTT. Encoded protein: CASSPLSPQGGNGNTIYF. Full variable domain (missing parts from reference TRBV18 and TRBJ1-3): NAGVMQNPRHLVRRRGQEARLRCSPMKGHSHVYWYRQLPEEGLKFMVYLQKENIIDESGMPKERFSAEFPKEGPSILRIQQVVRGDSAAYFCASSPLSPQGGNGNTIYFGEGSWLTVV.